The clone carrying this T cell receptor (beta chain) was observed a handful of times. As yet, its antigen is unknown. The library had UMIs added by 3' ligation of an oligonucleotide to TCR cDNA. RNA was extracted from under 3 ml of whole blood of healthy adults. Input was roughly 1 to 1000 ng of DNase-treated total RNA without cell sorting. Amplification of ligated cDNA took four PCR rounds with SP2 and nested alpha and beta constant primers. Reverse transcription of blood and skin TCR RNA was primed at alpha and beta constant regions. MiXCR, run by TCRdb on the 5' RACE reads, gives a single entry per CDR3 protein. The sample consists of 50,000 to 60,000 distinct CDR3 sequences, under 10% of them appearing once. CDR3 length: 14 amino acids. This record belongs to a study of naive and memory T cell subsets. Study-wide points: Potentially, T cell activation and differentiation skew this RNA-based measurement.

The chain links TRBV21-1 to TRBJ1-3. TRBV21-1 is a recognized pseudogene. The TCR comes from a female donor in good health. The CDR3 DNA follows: TGTGCCAGCAGCTGGCCCAGCTCTGGAAACACCATATATTTT. Residues: CASSWPSSGNTIYF.